This TCR beta chain stems from a study of spatial heterogeneity in lung cancer. Study-wide background: For the average unique TCR and UMI combination, more than 8.5 occurrences appeared in raw reads. The study's findings and limits: The study found ubiquitous expanded tumor TCRs in blood more at resection than follow-up.

V dropped 5 bases and J dropped 4; count of bases not matched to a gene: 6. The CDR3 is 14 amino acids. Germline V lookup: CDR1 SGHAT, CDR2 FQNNGV. As concerns this clonotype: What it binds is unknown.

The time point was: sample taken at primary tumor resection. A total of around 76 untreated early-stage non-small cell lung cancer patients served as donors. Unsorted whole RNA from tumor, nontumor lung or frozen PBMC underwent sequencing. TCRdb reprocessed the 5' RACE reads via MiXCR and lists one record per CDR3 protein. The sample lists about 92,000 distinct CDR3 sequences; about 12% were seen once. This TCR was recovered from a male donor with early-stage non-small cell lung cancer. Specimen: PBMCs, collected at surgery. The chain uses TRBV11-2 and TRBJ1-2; TRBD1 matches 8 bases. The CDR3 DNA follows: TGTGCCAGCAGCCCACCGGACAGGGTCTATGGCTACACCTTC. As protein: CASSPPDRVYGYTF.